Here is one TCR beta chain with its context. Its antigen remains unknown. The sample is drawn from a study of T cell responses to AZD1222 COVID-19 vaccine. This CDR3 is built from 15 residues. With 7 bases clipped from V and 0 bases from J, the junction kept 7 bases outside the gene matches. Germline V gene lookup returns CDR1 MNHEY and CDR2 SMNVEV (reference sequence). TCRdb keeps only in-frame clones here, not all; method: immunoSEQ multiplex PCR. The table shows some 130,000 clones, with nearly 95% occurring only once. Study findings and constraints: Reports indicate that nearly half of spike-specific TCRs are directed at unmutated variant regions.

The sequenced sample was peripheral blood, obtained on day 0 of AZD1222 vaccination. V is TRBV27 and J is TRBJ2-3; 7 nucleotides line up with TRBD1. The source of this sequence is an adult in good health. The CDR3 DNA sequence: TGTGCCAGCACCCGGTGGGGACAGAGCACAGATACGCAGTATTTT. Its translation: CASTRWGQSTDTQYF.